The 30 T cell receptor beta chains in this list originate from one sample, sequenced in a study of T cell responses to AZD1222 COVID-19 vaccine. Produced via immunoSEQ multiplex PCR; TCRdb's table is partial and in-frame only. This table holds 150,000 to 200,000 clones, about 91% found once. Sample: peripheral blood, taken 28 days after the second AZD1222 dose. The receptor set was obtained from an adult who received the AZD1222 COVID-19 vaccine.

This clone was seen only once. The chain recombines TRBV3-1 (or the pseudogene TRBV3-2) with TRBJ2-1; unclear D gene. This CDR3 is 16 amino acids long. Germline CDR1 LGHDT, CDR2 YNNKEL (reference sequence). The V gene lost 4 bases and the J gene lost 10 bases, with 23 bases spanning the gap. CDR3 protein: CASSRIRVGSLEEQFF. The CDR3 DNA is TGTGCCAGCAGCCGGATAAGGGTGGGGTCACTCGAGGAGCAGTTCTTC.

J is TRBJ1-1 and V is TRBV15, with D unclear. The CDR3 consists of 14 residues. V was trimmed by 5 bases and J by 3 bases, leaving 13 bases between them. Germline CDR1 and CDR2: LNHNV and YYDKDF (reference sequence). The CDR3 is CATSFYNRDTEAFF. For the CDR3, the DNA is TGTGCCACCAGCTTTTATAACCGGGACACTGAAGCTTTCTTT.

The rearrangement links TRBV16 to TRBJ1-3, with D possibly matching TRBD1 (5 bases). CDR3 size: 15 residues. Germline values: CDR1 KGHSY, CDR2 FQNENV. V was clipped by 4 bases and J by 4 bases, with 14 bases between them. This CDR3 reads CASSRTGGIGNTIYF. The CDR3 bases are TGTGCCAGCAGCCGGACCGGGGGGATCGGAAACACCATATATTTT.

The gene calls are TRBV11-3 and TRBJ1-1; 8 nucleotides line up with TRBD1. V dropped 4 bases and J dropped 7; count of bases not matched to a gene: 5. The CDR3 has 13 residues. Germline V CDR1 and CDR2: SGHNT, YENEEA. The DNA of the CDR3 is TGTGCCAGCAGCTCCCAGGGGGCGGGTGAAGCTTTCTTT. Its translation: CASSSQGAGEAFF. The whole variable domain, filled in from reference TRBV11-3 and TRBJ1-1, reads EAGVVQSPRYKIIEKKQPVAFWCNPISGHNTLYWYLQNLGQGPELLIRYENEEAVDDSQLPKDRFSAERLKGVDSTLKIQPAELGDSAVYLCASSSQGAGEAFFGQGTRLTVV.

The J gene is TRBJ2-2, the V gene TRBV10-3; a weak D match, TRBD1 (6 bases). The CDR3 has 14 amino acids. From germline, CDR1 is ENHRY and CDR2 SYGVKD. The germline V and J ends were trimmed by 7 bases and 3 bases, with 12 bases remaining between them. The DNA of the CDR3 is TGTGCCATCACCCAGGGGTGGGACACCGGGGAGCTGTTTTTT. This translates into CAITQGWDTGELFF.

This clone was seen only once. This chain joins TRBV7-3 and TRBJ1-1; the D gene is possibly TRBD1 (5 bases). Trimming shortened V by 3 bases and J by 4 bases, and 9 bases separated the two germline ends. Germline V gene sequence: CDR1 SGHTA, CDR2 FQGTGA. The CDR3 totals 13 residues. CDR3 protein: CASSFEGTTEAFF. In nucleotides, the CDR3 is TGTGCCAGCAGCTTCGAGGGGACCACTGAAGCTTTCTTT. Supplemented by reference TRBV7-3 and TRBJ1-1, the full variable domain reads GAGVSQTPSNKVTEKGKYVELRCDPISGHTALYWYRQSLGQGPEFLIYFQGTGAADDSGLPNDRFFAVRPEGSVSTLKIQRTERGDSAVYLCASSFEGTTEAFFGQGTRLTVV.

The chain carries TRBV19 and TRBJ1-2; D is unresolved. Germline V lookup: CDR1 LNHDA, CDR2 SQIVND (reference sequence). This CDR3 comprises 15 residues. V was cut by 6 bases and J by 3 bases, with 17 bases left in between. The CDR3 here is CASSPGFLWDYGYTF. The CDR3 DNA reads as TGTGCCAGTAGCCCGGGCTTCCTATGGGACTATGGCTACACCTTC.

The CDR3 bases are TGTGCCAGCAGTCGCACAGGGTTGGTGACCGGGGAGCTGTTTTTT. This sequence encodes CASSRTGLVTGELFF. The V and J genes are TRBV27 and TRBJ2-2, with a weak D call TRBD1 (6 bases). CDR1 and CDR2 (germline): MNHEY, SMNVEV (reference sequence). With 5 bases removed from V and 5 bases from J, the gap between germline ends came to 15 bases. The CDR3 is made up of 15 amino acids.

The chain employs TRBV6-5 and TRBJ2-7; the D gene is possibly TRBD1 (6 bases). This CDR3 has 15 residues. Germline V gene sequence: CDR1 MNHEY, CDR2 SVGAGI. The V end lost 6 bases, the J end lost 4 bases, and 19 bases lay between the germline ends. The CDR3 loop reads CASRPGSGGAYEQYF. The CDR3 bases are TGTGCCAGCAGACCGGGATCTGGGGGCGCATACGAGCAGTACTTC.

The chain couples TRBV4-1 to TRBJ1-3; D is unclear. This CDR3 region has 13 residues. V lost 6 bases and J 0 bases, leaving 6 bases between the germline ends. In germline, CDR1 is MGHRA, CDR2 YSYEKL. The CDR3 protein is CASRSSSGNTIYF. The CDR3 DNA is TGCGCCAGCAGATCAAGCTCTGGAAACACCATATATTTT.

This sequence joins TRBV30 and TRBJ1-5, with D uncertain. Germline CDR1 is GTSNPN and CDR2 is SVGIG (reference sequence). The V and J ends lost 2 bases and 4 bases respectively, with 9 bases between them. This CDR3 region has 13 residues. CDR3 nucleotide sequence: TGTGCCTGGAGTAAAGACGCTAATCAGCCCCAGCATTTT. Amino acid sequence: CAWSKDANQPQHF.

V gene TRBV7-2 combines with J gene TRBJ2-1, with D possibly being TRBD1 (5 bases). V lost 1 base to trimming and J lost 12 bases, with 22 bases between them. CDR1 SGHTA and CDR2 FQGNSA come from the germline V gene. The CDR3 has 16 residues. DNA for the CDR3: TGTGCCAGCAGCTTAGGGTCAGTGGGGCCCAATTTTGTGCAGTTCTTC. Translated: CASSLGSVGPNFVQFF.

This clone was seen a handful of times. The chain recombines TRBV3-1 (or the pseudogene TRBV3-2) with TRBJ1-5; D unresolved. CDR3 length: 13 residues. The germline V gene encodes CDR1 LGHDT and CDR2 YNNKEL (reference sequence). Trimming stripped 4 bases from V and 7 bases from J, with 11 bases between. The CDR3 loop reads CASSRGPRQPQHF. CDR3 coding DNA: TGTGCCAGCAGCCGCGGTCCCCGGCAGCCCCAGCATTTT.

The chain combines TRBV7-9 with TRBJ1-2; D is ambiguous. The V and J ends lost 5 bases and 6 bases respectively, with 10 bases between them. The CDR3 spans 12 residues. Looked up from germline, CDR1 is SEHNR and CDR2 is FQNEAQ (reference sequence). CDR3: CASSIGPDGYTF. The CDR3 nucleotides are TGTGCCAGCAGCATTGGACCTGATGGCTACACCTTC.

The chain joins TRBV7-9 to TRBJ2-4, with D possibly being TRBD1 (5 bases). Trimming stripped 4 bases from V and 3 bases from J, with 13 bases between. The CDR3 has 15 residues. Germline CDR1 reads SEHNR; CDR2 reads FQNEAQ (reference sequence). This CDR3 is CASSSPQGYKNIQYF. The CDR3 coding sequence is TGTGCCAGCAGCTCACCCCAGGGATACAAAAACATTCAGTACTTC. Combining the CDR3 with reference TRBV7-9 and TRBJ2-4 gives the whole variable domain DTGVSQNPRHKITKRGQNVTFRCDPISEHNRLYWYRQTLGQGPEFLTYFQNEAQLEKSRLLSDRFSAERPKGSFSTLEIQRTEQGDSAMYLCASSSPQGYKNIQYFGAGTRLSVL.

This chain connects TRBV5-6 to TRBJ1-2, with D perhaps matching TRBD1 (6 bases). V gave up 0 bases and J gave up 6 bases, with 12 bases separating them. Germline assignment: CDR1 SGHDT and CDR2 YYEEEE. There are 14 residues in the CDR3. This CDR3 reads CASSLEPGGHGYTF. The DNA for the CDR3 is TGTGCCAGCAGCTTGGAGCCTGGGGGCCATGGCTACACCTTC.

The V and J genes are TRBV3-1 (or the pseudogene TRBV3-2) and TRBJ1-5, with D possibly matching TRBD1 (6 bases). Germline loops: CDR1 LGHDT, CDR2 YNNKEL (reference sequence). Trimming removed 0 bases at V and 6 bases at J, with 15 bases between. This CDR3 contains 16 residues. In DNA form, the CDR3 reads TGTGCCAGCAGCCAAGATCCGCAGAGGGGGGGTCAGCCCCAGCATTTT. Residues: CASSQDPQRGGQPQHF.

The J gene is TRBJ1-2, the V gene TRBV6-2 or TRBV6-3; TRBD1 matches 7 bases. The germline V gene encodes CDR1 MNHEY and CDR2 SVGEGT. Trimming removed 2 bases from V and 3 bases from J; junction bases left unmatched: 15. CDR3 size: 18 residues. In DNA form, the CDR3 reads TGTGCCAGCAGTTACATATTGACAGGGATGTCGTTGGACTATGGCTACACCTTC. Protein sequence: CASSYILTGMSLDYGYTF.

The CDR3 coding sequence is TGTGCCAGCATCAGGTCGGCCTCCTACAATGAGCAGTTCTTC. Amino acids: CASIRSASYNEQFF. This sequence joins TRBV27 and TRBJ2-1, with D unclear. Trimming stripped 7 bases from V and 0 bases from J, with 10 bases between. This CDR3 has 14 residues. Germline CDR1 and CDR2: MNHEY and SMNVEV (reference sequence).

This clone turned up a few times. Other DNA sequences in the sample encode the same CDR3. The CDR3 region is CATSRDLGTGNTEAFF. The CDR3 coding sequence is TGTGCCACCAGCAGAGATTTAGGGACAGGGAACACTGAAGCTTTCTTT. The chain is built from TRBV15 and TRBJ1-1; 8 bases align to TRBD1. The CDR3 runs 16 residues. Germline assignment: CDR1 LNHNV and CDR2 YYDKDF (reference sequence). With V trimmed by 0 bases and J by 1 base, 4 bases remained unmatched.

The CDR3 DNA follows: TGCGCCAGCAGCTACTCCGGGACGGAGAGTAACTATGGCTACACCTTC. Its protein product is CASSYSGTESNYGYTF. The chain uses TRBV5-1 and TRBJ1-2; possible D gene TRBD1, 5 bases. CDR1 is SGHRS and CDR2 is YFSETQ in the germline V gene. This CDR3 spans 16 amino acids. The germline V and J ends were trimmed by 3 bases and 1 base, with 16 bases remaining between them.

The V gene is TRBV10-3, the J gene TRBJ1-4, with no clear D. This CDR3 is built from 17 residues. In germline, CDR1 is ENHRY, CDR2 SYGVKD. V gave up 2 bases and J gave up 4 bases, with 17 bases separating them. The CDR3 coding sequence is TGTGCCATCAGTGAGGCACCTGGCTATTCCAATAATGAAAAACTGTTTTTT. It encodes CAISEAPGYSNNEKLFF.

A single count supports this clone. The V gene is TRBV21-1, the J gene TRBJ2-7; the table's D gene call, TRBD2, was not cross checked with the DNA. TRBV21-1 is termed a pseudogene. The CDR3 spans 20 residues. This CDR3 reads CASSKAGGGLLRAVRTRKYF. The CDR3 nucleotides read TGTGCCAGCAGCAAAGCCGGCGGGGGGCTACTACGAGCAGTACGGACCCGAAAGTACTTC.

The V call is TRBV28, the J call TRBJ2-3, with D possibly matching TRBD1 (5 bases). Germline V gives CDR1 MDHEN, CDR2 SYDVKM. The CDR3 length is 14 residues. V was pared by 2 bases and J by 2 bases, with 8 bases between. CDR3 protein: CASSLPGITDTQYF. CDR3 nucleotides: TGTGCCAGCAGTTTACCAGGGATCACAGATACGCAGTATTTT.

The count of this clone is one. This chain connects TRBV10-2 to TRBJ1-2, with TRBD1 matching over 8 bases. The V gene's germline CDR1 is WSHSY and CDR2 SAAADI. V dropped 7 bases and J dropped 4; count of bases not matched to a gene: 5. The length of the CDR3 is 13 residues. The CDR3 region is CASKLQGGYGYTF. For the CDR3, the DNA is TGCGCCAGCAAGCTACAGGGGGGCTATGGCTACACCTTC.

The chain is built from TRBV19 and TRBJ1-6; the match to TRBD1 covers 8 bases. Trimming cost V 3 bases and J 8 bases; bases outside gene matches: 3. This CDR3 has 14 residues. Looked up from germline, CDR1 is LNHDA and CDR2 is SQIVND (reference sequence). DNA for the CDR3: TGTGCCAGTAGTATGACAGGGGAGGATTCACCCCTCCACTTT. The encoded protein is CASSMTGEDSPLHF.

The genes are TRBV19 and TRBJ1-2, with 7 positions matching TRBD1. J lost 4 bases, V lost 6 bases, and 8 bases had no gene match. CDR1 LNHDA and CDR2 SQIVND come from the germline V gene (reference sequence). CDR3 size: 14 residues. Here the CDR3 DNA reads TGTGCCAGTAGGGACAGGCCCCCACTCTATGGCTACACCTTC. Translated: CASRDRPPLYGYTF.

V usage is TRBV2 and J usage is TRBJ2-4, with D possibly matching TRBD2 (6 bases). The V and J ends lost 5 bases and 5 bases respectively, with 13 bases between them. CDR1 SNHLY and CDR2 FYNNEI come from the germline V gene. This CDR3 contains 14 residues. The CDR3 here is CASSFTGVENIQYF. The CDR3 DNA is TGTGCCAGCAGTTTCACGGGGGTGGAAAACATTCAGTACTTC.

V gene TRBV5-1 combines with J gene TRBJ1-2; 8 bases are shared with TRBD1. CDR3 length: 15 amino acids. Trimming at V came to 4 bases and at J to 2 bases, leaving 7 bases not matched to a gene. Germline values: CDR1 SGHRS, CDR2 YFSETQ. CDR3 coding DNA: TGCGCCAGCAGCACTACCGGGACAGGAAACTATGGCTACACCTTC. Its translation is CASSTTGTGNYGYTF.

The V and J genes are TRBV6-1 and TRBJ2-1; the match to TRBD2 covers 9 bases. The CDR3 has 16 residues. CDR1 and CDR2 (germline): MNHNS, SASEGT. The V gene end was trimmed by 2 bases and the J gene end by 2 bases; junction bases not matched to a gene: 4. In DNA, the CDR3 is TGTGCCAGCAGTGAACGGACTAGCGCTACCTACAATGAGCAGTTCTTC. Protein product: CASSERTSATYNEQFF.